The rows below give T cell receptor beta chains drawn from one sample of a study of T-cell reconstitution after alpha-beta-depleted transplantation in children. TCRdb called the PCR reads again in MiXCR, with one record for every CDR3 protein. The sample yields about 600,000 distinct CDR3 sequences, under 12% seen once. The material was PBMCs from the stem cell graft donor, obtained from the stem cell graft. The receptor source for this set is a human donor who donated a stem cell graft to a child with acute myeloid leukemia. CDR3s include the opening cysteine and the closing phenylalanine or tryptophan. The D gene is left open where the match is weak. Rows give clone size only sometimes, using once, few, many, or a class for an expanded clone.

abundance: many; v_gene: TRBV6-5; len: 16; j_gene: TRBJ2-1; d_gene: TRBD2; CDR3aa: CASSSFGRNTYNEQFF; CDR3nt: TGTGCCAGCAGTTCCTTCGGGAGGAACACCTACAATGAGCAGTTCTTC
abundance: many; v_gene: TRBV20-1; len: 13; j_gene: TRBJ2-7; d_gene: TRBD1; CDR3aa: CSARQGGSYEQYF; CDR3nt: TGCAGTGCAAGACAGGGTGGATCCTACGAGCAGTACTTC
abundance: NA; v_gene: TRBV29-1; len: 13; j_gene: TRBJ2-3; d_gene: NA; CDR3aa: CSADGFRTDTQYF; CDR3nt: TGCAGCGCAGACGGATTTCGCACAGATACGCAGTATTTT
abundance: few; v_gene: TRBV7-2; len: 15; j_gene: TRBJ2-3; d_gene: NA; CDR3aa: CASSVLGRGTDTQYF; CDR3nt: TGTGCCAGCAGCGTCCTCGGACGGGGCACAGATACGCAGTATTTT
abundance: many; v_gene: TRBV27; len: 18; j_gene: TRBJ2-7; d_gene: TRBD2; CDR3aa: CASSLRTSGSLPSYEQYF; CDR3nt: TGTGCCAGCAGTTTAAGGACTAGCGGGAGCCTCCCCTCCTACGAGCAGTACTTC
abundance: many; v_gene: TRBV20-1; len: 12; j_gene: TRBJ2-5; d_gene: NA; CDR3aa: CSARRGVETQYF; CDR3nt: TGCAGTGCTAGAAGGGGTGTGGAGACCCAGTACTTC
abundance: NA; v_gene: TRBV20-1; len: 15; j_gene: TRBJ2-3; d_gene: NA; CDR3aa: CSARGGTLTADTQYF; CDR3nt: TGCAGTGCTAGAGGGGGCACTCTGACCGCAGATACGCAGTATTTT
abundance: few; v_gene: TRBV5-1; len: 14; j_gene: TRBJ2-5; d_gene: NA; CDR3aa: CASSLGTDQETQYF; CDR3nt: TGCGCCAGCAGCTTGGGGACAGATCAAGAGACCCAGTACTTC
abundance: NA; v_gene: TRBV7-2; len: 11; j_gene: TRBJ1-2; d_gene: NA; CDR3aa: CASSLGVIYTF; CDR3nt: TGTGCCAGCAGCTTAGGGGTGATCTACACCTTC
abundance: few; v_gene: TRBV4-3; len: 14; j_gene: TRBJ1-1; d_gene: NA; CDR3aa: CASSQGALNTEAFF; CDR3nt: TGCGCCAGCAGCCAGGGGGCCTTAAACACTGAAGCTTTCTTT
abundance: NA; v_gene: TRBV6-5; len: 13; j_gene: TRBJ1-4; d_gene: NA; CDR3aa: CASSRTVNEKLFF; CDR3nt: TGTGCCAGCAGTCGGACAGTTAATGAAAAACTGTTTTTT
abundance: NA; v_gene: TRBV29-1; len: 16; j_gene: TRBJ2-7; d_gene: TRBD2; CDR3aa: CSVSWQGLAGEDEQYF; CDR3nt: TGCAGCGTTAGTTGGCAGGGACTAGCGGGAGAGGACGAGCAGTACTTC
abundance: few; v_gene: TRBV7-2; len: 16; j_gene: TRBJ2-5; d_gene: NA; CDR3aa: CASSLVGLAAKETQYF; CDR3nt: TGTGCCAGCAGCTTAGTCGGATTAGCGGCTAAAGAGACCCAGTACTTC
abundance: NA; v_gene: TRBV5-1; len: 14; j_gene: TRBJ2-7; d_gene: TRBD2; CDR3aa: CASSSIAGPYEQYF; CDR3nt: TGCGCCAGCAGCTCCATAGCGGGACCCTACGAGCAGTACTTC
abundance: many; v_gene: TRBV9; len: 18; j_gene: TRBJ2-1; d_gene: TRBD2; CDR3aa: CASSVAGPFAGGYNEQFF; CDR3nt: TGTGCCAGCAGCGTAGCTGGTCCCTTCGCGGGGGGATACAATGAGCAGTTCTTC
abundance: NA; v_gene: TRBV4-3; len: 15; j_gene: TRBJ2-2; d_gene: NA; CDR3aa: CASSQGTSNTGELFF; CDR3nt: TGCGCCAGCAGCCAAGGGACCTCGAACACCGGGGAGCTGTTTTTT
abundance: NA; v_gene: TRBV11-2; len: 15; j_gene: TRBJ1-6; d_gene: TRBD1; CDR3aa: CASSLEGTGSTPLHF; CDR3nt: TGTGCCAGCAGCTTAGAGGGGACAGGGTCTACTCCCCTCCACTTT
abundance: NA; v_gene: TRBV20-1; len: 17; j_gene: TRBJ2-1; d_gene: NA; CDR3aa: CSDLSPISTGTYNEQFF; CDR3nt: TGCAGTGACTTAAGCCCTATTAGCACAGGGACCTACAATGAGCAGTTCTTC
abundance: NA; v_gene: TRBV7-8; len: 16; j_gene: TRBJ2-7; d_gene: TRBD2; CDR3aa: CASSLSSGLSSYEQYF; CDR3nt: TGTGCCAGCAGCCTGTCTAGCGGACTTAGCTCCTACGAGCAGTACTTC
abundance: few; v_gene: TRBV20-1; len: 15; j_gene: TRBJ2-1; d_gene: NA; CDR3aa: CSARGRGRAVDEQFF; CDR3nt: TGCAGTGCTAGAGGTAGGGGGAGGGCCGTGGATGAGCAGTTCTTC
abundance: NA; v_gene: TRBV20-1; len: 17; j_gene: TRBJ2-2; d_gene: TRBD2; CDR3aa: CSASGTSGSWGTGELFF; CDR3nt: TGCAGTGCTTCCGGGACTAGCGGGAGTTGGGGAACCGGGGAGCTGTTTTTT
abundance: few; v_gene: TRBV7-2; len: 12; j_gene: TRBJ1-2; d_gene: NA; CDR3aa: CASSLEVGGYTF; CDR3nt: TGTGCCAGCAGCTTAGAAGTCGGGGGCTACACCTTC
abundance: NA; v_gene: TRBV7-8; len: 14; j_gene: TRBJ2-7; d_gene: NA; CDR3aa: CASSFREGATGQYF; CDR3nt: TGTGCCAGCAGCTTCAGGGAGGGGGCCACGGGGCAGTACTTC
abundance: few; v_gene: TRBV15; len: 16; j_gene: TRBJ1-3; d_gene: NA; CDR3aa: CATSRDHAGTGNTIYF; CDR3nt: TGTGCCACCAGCAGAGATCACGCGGGGACTGGAAACACCATATATTTT
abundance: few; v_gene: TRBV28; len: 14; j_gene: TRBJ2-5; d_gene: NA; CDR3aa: CASSLLRGRETQYF; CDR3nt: TGTGCCAGCAGTTTGCTCAGGGGCAGGGAGACCCAGTACTTC
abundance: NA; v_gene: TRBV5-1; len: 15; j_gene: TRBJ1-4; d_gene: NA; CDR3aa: CASSLALGGGEKLFF; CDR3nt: TGCGCCAGCAGCTTGGCGTTAGGTGGTGGTGAAAAACTGTTTTTT
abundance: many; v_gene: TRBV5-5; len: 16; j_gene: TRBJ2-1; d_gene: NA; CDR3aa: CASSLGPRTDYNEQFF; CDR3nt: TGTGCCAGCAGCTTGGGGCCGAGGACTGACTACAATGAGCAGTTCTTC
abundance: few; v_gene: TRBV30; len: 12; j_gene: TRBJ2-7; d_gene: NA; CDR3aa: CAWSFGLYEQYF; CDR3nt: TGTGCCTGGTCTTTCGGATTGTACGAGCAGTACTTC
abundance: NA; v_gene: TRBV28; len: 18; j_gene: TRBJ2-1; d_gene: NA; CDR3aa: CASSLGRSFSTILTEQFF; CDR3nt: TGTGCCAGCAGTTTGGGGAGGAGTTTTAGCACCATCCTCACTGAGCAGTTCTTC